A single T cell receptor (beta chain) is shown here with its context. Its antigen remains unknown. This record belongs to a study of T-cell reconstitution after alpha-beta-depleted transplantation in children. Study results and limitations: In patients about two months after transplant, alpha-beta T cells reportedly arose from several hundred expanded graft clones. Several patients had high TCRbeta diversity at day 60; it came from surviving recipient T cells and thymic progenitors. When one year had passed after transplant, most T-cell counts and diversity came from newly produced T cells.

Construction of the TCRbeta library involved unique molecular identifiers. In TCRdb, the PCR reads were re-called with MiXCR into one record per CDR3 protein. The sample has about 300,000 distinct CDR3 sequences, about 7.3% seen once; the top ten hold around 9.8%. The sample in question was peripheral blood, obtained 360 days after TCRalphabeta/CD19-depleted stem cell transplant. This sequence was found in a female patient aged 2-9 years who had a stem cell transplant for Fanconi anemia, so the T cells may come from the graft donor.

The CDR3 region is CASSRLAGGAYEQYF. CDR3 coding DNA: TGTGCCAGTAGTAGACTAGCGGGAGGAGCCTACGAGCAGTACTTC. V is TRBV19 and J is TRBJ2-7; TRBD2 aligns across 13 bases. The CDR3 extends over 15 amino acids. V lost 4 bases and J lost 2; bases outside the gene matches: 2. The germline V gene has CDR1 LNHDA and CDR2 SQIVND (reference sequence).